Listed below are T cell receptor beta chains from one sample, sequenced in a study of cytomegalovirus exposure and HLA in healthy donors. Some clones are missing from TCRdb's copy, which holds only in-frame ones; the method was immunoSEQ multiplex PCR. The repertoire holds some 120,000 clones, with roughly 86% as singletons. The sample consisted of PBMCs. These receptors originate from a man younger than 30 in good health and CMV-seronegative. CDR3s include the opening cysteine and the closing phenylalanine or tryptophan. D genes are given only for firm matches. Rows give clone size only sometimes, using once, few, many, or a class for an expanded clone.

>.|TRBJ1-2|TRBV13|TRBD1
TGTGCCAGCAGCCGACAGGGGCACTATGGCTACACCTTC
CASSRQGHYGYTF
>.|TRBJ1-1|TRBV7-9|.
TGTGCCAGCAGCCCCATGAACACTGAAGCTTTCTTT
CASSPMNTEAFF
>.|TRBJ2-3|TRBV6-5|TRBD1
TGTGCCAGCAGTTACGTGGGACAGGGGATGGATACGCAGTATTTT
CASSYVGQGMDTQYF
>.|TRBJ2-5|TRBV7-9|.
TGTGCCAGCAGAAGGACAGTCGAGACCCAGTACTTC
CASRRTVETQYF
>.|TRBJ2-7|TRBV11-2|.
TGTGCCAGCAGCCCAGTATACGAGCAGTACTTC
CASSPVYEQYF
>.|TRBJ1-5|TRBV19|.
TGTGCCAGTAGTATGTACTCCGGGGTAGGCAATCAGCCCCAGCATTTT
CASSMYSGVGNQPQHF
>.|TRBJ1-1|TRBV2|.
TGTGCCAGATTTCCGGGACATAACACTGAAGCTTTCTTT
CARFPGHNTEAFF
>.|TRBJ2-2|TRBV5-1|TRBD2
TGCGCCAGCAGCCCACAACGGGGGCTGAGGGCGAGCGGGGGGAACACCGGGGAGCTGTTTTTT
CASSPQRGLRASGGNTGELFF
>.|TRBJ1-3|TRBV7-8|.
TGTGCCAGCAGCTTAGCTCTGGGACTCGGCTCTGGAAACACCATATATTTT
CASSLALGLGSGNTIYF
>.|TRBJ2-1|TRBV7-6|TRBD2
TGTGCCAGCAGCTTGCTCGGGGGGGGTAATGAGCAGTTCTTC
CASSLLGGGNEQFF
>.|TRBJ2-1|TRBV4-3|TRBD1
TGCGCCAGCAGCCAATTGGACAGGGGAACCTACAATGAGCAGTTCTTC
CASSQLDRGTYNEQFF
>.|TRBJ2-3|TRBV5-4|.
TGTGCCAGCAGCTTCGAGCCCAAAGGGAGGAATACGCAGTATTTT
CASSFEPKGRNTQYF
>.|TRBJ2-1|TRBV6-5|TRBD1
TGTGCCAGCAGCGCCGGGACAGCTAGTTACAATGAGCAGTTCTTC
CASSAGTASYNEQFF
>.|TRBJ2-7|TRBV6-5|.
TGTGCCAGCAGTTTTTCTCCGGACGGGACCTACGAGCAGTACTTC
CASSFSPDGTYEQYF
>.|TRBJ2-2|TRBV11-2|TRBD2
TGTGCCAGTCGCGGGGGACTAGCAATCGCCGGGGAGCTGTTTTTT
CASRGGLAIAGELFF
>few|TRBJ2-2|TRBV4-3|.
TGCGCCAGCAGCCAAGATCCTTTCACCGGGGAGCTGTTTTTT
CASSQDPFTGELFF
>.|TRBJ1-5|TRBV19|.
TGTGCCAGTAGCCGTGCGGGACTCTCGGGCAATCAGCCCCAGCATTTT
CASSRAGLSGNQPQHF
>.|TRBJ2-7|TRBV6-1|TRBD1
TGTGCCAGCAGTCCCCGACAGGGGGTTTTCGACGAGCAGTACTTC
CASSPRQGVFDEQYF
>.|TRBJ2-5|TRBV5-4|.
TGTGCCACATCAGGGGCGGGAGAGACCCAGTACTTC
CATSGAGETQYF
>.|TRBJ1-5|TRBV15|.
TGTGCCACCAGCTCCCGGGCGGGGGGCGGTCAGCCCCAGCATTTT
CATSSRAGGGQPQHF
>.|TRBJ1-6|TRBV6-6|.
TGTGCCAGCAGACAGTTCAATTCACCCCTCCACTTT
CASRQFNSPLHF
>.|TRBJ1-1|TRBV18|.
TGTGCCAGCTCACTAGGAGCGGTTGAAGCTTTCTTT
CASSLGAVEAFF
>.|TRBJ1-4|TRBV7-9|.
TGTGCCAGCAGCCTAGACAGTTTTAATGAAAAACTGTTTTTT
CASSLDSFNEKLFF
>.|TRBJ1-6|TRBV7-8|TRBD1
TGTGCCAGCAGCTCTCAGACAGGGGACAATTCACCCCTCCACTTT
CASSSQTGDNSPLHF
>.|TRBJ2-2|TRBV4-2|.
TGTGCCAGCAGCCAAGATGAAGGCGGGGGCCTGAACACCGGGGAGCTGTTTTTT
CASSQDEGGGLNTGELFF
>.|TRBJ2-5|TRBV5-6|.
TGTGCCAGCAGCTTGCAGGGTTCGGGAGAGACCCAGTACTTC
CASSLQGSGETQYF
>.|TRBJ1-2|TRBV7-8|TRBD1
TGTGCCAGCAGCTTAGCGGAGACAGGGACCTATGGCTACACCTTC
CASSLAETGTYGYTF
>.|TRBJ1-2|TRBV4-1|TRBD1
TGCGCCAGCAGCCATCCCCCCCTGGGACAGGGGGAGACCACGTCTGGCTACACCTTC
CASSHPPLGQGETTSGYTF
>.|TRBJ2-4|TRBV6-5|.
TGTGCCAGCAGTTACTCGACTCTAATAGCCAAAAACATTCAGTACTTC
CASSYSTLIAKNIQYF
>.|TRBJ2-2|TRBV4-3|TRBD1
TGCGCCAGCAGCCAAGGGGACAGACCGAACACCGGGGAGCTGTCTTTT
CASSQGDRPNTGELSF
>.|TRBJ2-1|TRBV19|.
TGTGCCAGTAGTAATGACCTGGGGAGCTCCTACAATGAGCAGTTCTTC
CASSNDLGSSYNEQFF
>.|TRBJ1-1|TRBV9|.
TGTGCCAGCAGCGGATCCCGGGCCACAGGGAACACTGAAGCTTTCTTT
CASSGSRATGNTEAFF
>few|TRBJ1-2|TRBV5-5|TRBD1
TGTGCCAGCAGCCCGGACGCGACAGGGGGTTTTGGCTACACCTTC
CASSPDATGGFGYTF
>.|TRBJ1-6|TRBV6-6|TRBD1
TGTGCCACCGGACAGGGAAATTCACCCCTCCACTTT
CATGQGNSPLHF
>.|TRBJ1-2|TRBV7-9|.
TGTGCCAGCAGCTTAGGGGCAGGGACAAACTATGGCTACACCTTC
CASSLGAGTNYGYTF